This T cell receptor (beta chain) comes out of a study of monozygotic twins with inflammatory bowel disease. Study-wide points: Immunosuppressive treatments differing between patients may have added repertoire variability. Separate T cell subtypes could not be resolved from one another. Repertoire similarity did not differ between concordant and discordant twins, possibly owing to limited power.

TCRdb reprocessed the 5' RACE reads, with one entry per CDR3 protein and no DNA. This sample contains about 150,000 distinct CDR3 sequences. The length of the CDR3 is 14 residues. Germline V lookup: CDR1 SGHTA, CDR2 FQGNSA. Of note for this clonotype: Its antigen remains unidentified.

The chain recombines TRBV7-2 with TRBJ1-2. The source material was blood. The sequence derives from a human donor with ulcerative colitis or Crohn's disease, or a healthy co-twin of an affected twin (not recorded which). The CDR3 reads CASSLRTDDYGYTF.